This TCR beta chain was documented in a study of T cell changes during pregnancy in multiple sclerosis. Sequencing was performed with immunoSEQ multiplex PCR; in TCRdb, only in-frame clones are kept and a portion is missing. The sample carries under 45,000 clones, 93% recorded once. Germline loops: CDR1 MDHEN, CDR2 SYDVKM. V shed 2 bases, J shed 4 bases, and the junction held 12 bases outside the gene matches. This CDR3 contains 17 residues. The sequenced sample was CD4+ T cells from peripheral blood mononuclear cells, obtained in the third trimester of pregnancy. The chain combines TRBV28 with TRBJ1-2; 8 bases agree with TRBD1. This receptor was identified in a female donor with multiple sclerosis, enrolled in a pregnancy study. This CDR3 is CASSLGAGGWGIYGYTF. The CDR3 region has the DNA TGTGCCAGCAGTTTAGGGGCAGGGGGCTGGGGGATCTATGGCTACACCTTC.